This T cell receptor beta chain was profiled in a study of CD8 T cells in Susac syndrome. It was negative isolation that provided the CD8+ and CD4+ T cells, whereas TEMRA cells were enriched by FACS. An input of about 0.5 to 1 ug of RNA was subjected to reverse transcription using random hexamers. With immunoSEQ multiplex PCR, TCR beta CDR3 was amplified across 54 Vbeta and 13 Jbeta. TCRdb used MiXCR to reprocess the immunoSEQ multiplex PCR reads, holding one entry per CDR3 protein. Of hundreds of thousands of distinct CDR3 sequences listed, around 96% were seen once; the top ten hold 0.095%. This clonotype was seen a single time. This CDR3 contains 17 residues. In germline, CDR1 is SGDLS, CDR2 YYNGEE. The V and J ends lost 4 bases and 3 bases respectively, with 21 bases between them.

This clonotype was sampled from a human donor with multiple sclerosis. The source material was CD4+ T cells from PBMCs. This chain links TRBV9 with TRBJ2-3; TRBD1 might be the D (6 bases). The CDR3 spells CASSNHRQDGRTDTQYF. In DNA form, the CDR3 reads TGTGCCAGCAGCAACCATCGACAGGACGGCCGGACAGATACGCAGTATTTT.